This TCR beta chain was identified in a study of Ad26.COV2.S vaccination and SARS-CoV-2 variants listed by TCRdb under 2021. About the full investigation: Vaccine-arm donors were drawn from COV1001, a multicentre, randomized, double-blind, placebo-controlled phase I-IIa trial of Ad26.COV2.S in healthy adults. TCRbeta repertoire sequencing was used to assess the specificity and breadth of SARS-CoV-2-reactive T cell receptors after Ad26.COV2.S vaccination. Trial participants were randomized into five groups of five: low-dose or high-dose Ad26.COV2.S given once or twice, or placebo on both occasions. Ad26.COV2.S was given intramuscularly at 5x10^10 or 1x10^11 viral particles, as a single shot or as two shots 56 days apart. Throughout the experiments and outcome assessment, investigators stayed blinded to trial group allocation. A total of 32 samples were included in the TCR-sequenced set, comprising some 20 Ad26.COV2.S vaccine recipients, 5 placebo recipients and 8 SARS-CoV-2 convalescent individuals. The research as a whole found: Comparable non-spike TCR breadth was observed between vaccine and placebo recipients, consistent with only spike being contained in the vaccine. After vaccination, substantial breadth of spike-specific CD8+ and CD4+ T cell responses was reported. The study was not powered for comparison of responses between vaccine doses or regimens. It was noted by the authors that total T cell responses may have been underestimated by the TCR breadth and depth analyses. Compared with placebo recipients, Ad26.COV2.S recipients showed higher spike-specific TCR breadth (P = 0.0014).

To note about this clone: Its antigen specificity is not known. The sample holds no much larger clone one base away, and base qualities are not on file.

Interpreted using the paper, the treatment or condition label stands for: 15 to 20 received Ad26.COV2.S at low or high dose, single or two shots; several received placebo; per-sample allocation not given. Repertoires of vaccine and placebo recipients were sequenced from samples collected on day 63 after the first injection. Cohort 1b enrolled about two dozen adults aged 18-55 years at a single site in Boston, USA, between 29 July and 7 August 2020. Ad26.COV2.S consisted of a replication-incompetent adenovirus type 26 vector by which a prefusion-stabilized SARS-CoV-2 spike protein from the original Wuhan strain was expressed. The immunoSEQ Assay was the method used to sequence TCRbeta CDR3 regions. After extraction, genomic DNA underwent amplification by bias-controlled multiplex PCR, followed by high-throughput sequencing. Per the source publication's procedure: To quantify the absolute abundance of every unique TCRbeta CDR3 region, sequences were collapsed and filtered. T cell fraction was estimated by normalizing TCRbeta template counts to usable DNA, which was measured by amplifying reference genes present in all nucleated cells. Repertoire TCRs were annotated as SARS-CoV-2-specific when V gene, CDR3 amino acid sequence and J gene were exactly matched to a known reactive TCR set. MIRA supplied the reference SARS-CoV-2 TCR set, which was filtered for enrichment in COVID-19-positive ImmuneCODE repertoires so that public or cross-reactive TCRs were removed. Based on the MIRA antigens, annotated TCRs were further analysed at the level of specific ORF or position within ORF. Breadth was defined as the number of annotated unique rearrangements divided by the total number of unique productive rearrangements, and depth was defined as the summed frequency of the annotated unique rearrangements. TCR breadth was compared between groups using two-sided Wilcoxon rank-sum tests. As stored in TCRdb, this immuneACCESS dataset retains in-frame rearrangements with V and J assigned. A fraction of the clones does not appear; measured against another copy, unresolved V genes explain less than half of the discrepancy, and the remainder lacks a known reason. V and J calls and clone size are as listed in that table; D and trimming were resolved from the DNA. The sample table contains 400,000 to 450,000 clones; only one count was recorded for roughly 90% of them. The ten largest make up around 1.7% of the sample.

The receptor comes from a person aged 18-60 years who received the Ad26.COV2.S COVID-19 vaccine or a placebo. This material consisted of peripheral blood, taken in a trial of Ad26.COV2.S vaccine versus placebo.

The CDR3 has the sequence CASSFGLAGPGYNEQFF. At the DNA level, the sequence is TGTGCCAGCAGCTTTGGACTAGCGGGGCCGGGATACAATGAGCAGTTCTTC. The V and J segments used are TRBV5-6 and TRBJ2-1, with TRBD2 matching 12 junction bases. The germline V gene gives CDR1 as SGHDT and CDR2 as YYEEEE. The CDR3 sequence holds 17 residues, the cysteine and phenylalanine included. The CDR3 DNA has 51 bases and is translated from base 1. V lost 2 bases and J lost 4 bases, and the count of bases not matched to a germline gene is 7.